This T cell receptor (beta chain) was profiled in a study of T cell changes during pregnancy in multiple sclerosis (dated by TCRdb to the late 2010s). The study in broad terms: The study examined how the T cell repertoire changed over the course of pregnancy in women with multiple sclerosis.

For this clone: The antigen it binds to is not known. Base qualities were left out, and no much larger clone turns up one base away.

Library construction relied on the immunoSEQ multiplex PCR assay. Here the immuneACCESS table is served through TCRdb, limited to in-frame sequences with V and J called. Missing clones are a known gap in these copies; in checked studies unresolved V genes cover under half, and the rest lacks a known reason. The sample profile shows roughly 100,000 clones; approximately 90% of them were found once. Around 0.76% of the sample comes from the top ten. From the germline V gene, CDR1 is SGHRS and CDR2 is YFSETQ. Inclusive of the bounding cysteine and phenylalanine, the CDR3 is 14 residues long. Just CDR3 DNA is preserved here, 42 bases in frame from base 1. V is clipped by 0 bases and J by 5 bases, and the sequence between their germline boundaries is 12 bases long.

The chain is assembled from TRBV5-1 and TRBJ2-7; 5 matching bases give a weak D call of TRBD1. Specimen: peripheral blood, collected in the second trimester of pregnancy. This receptor was identified in a female donor in good health, enrolled as a control in a pregnancy study. The CDR3 region reads CASSLAGAGNEQYF. The base sequence is TGCGCCAGCAGCTTGGCTGGGGCTGGGAACGAGCAGTACTTC.